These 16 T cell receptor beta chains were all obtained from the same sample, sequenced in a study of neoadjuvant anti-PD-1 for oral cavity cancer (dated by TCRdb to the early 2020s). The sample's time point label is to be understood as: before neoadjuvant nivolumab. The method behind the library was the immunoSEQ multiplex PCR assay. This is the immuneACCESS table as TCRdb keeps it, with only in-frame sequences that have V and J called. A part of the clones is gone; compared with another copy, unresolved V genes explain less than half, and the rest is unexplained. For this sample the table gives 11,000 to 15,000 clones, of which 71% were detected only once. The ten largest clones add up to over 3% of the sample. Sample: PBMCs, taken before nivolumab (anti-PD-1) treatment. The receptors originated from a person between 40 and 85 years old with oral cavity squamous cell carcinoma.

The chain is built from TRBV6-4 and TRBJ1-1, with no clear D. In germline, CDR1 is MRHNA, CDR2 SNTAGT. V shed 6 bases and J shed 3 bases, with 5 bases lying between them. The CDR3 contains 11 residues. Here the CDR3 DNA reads TGTGCCAGCAGCCTATACACTGAAGCTTTCTTT. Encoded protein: CASSLYTEAFF.

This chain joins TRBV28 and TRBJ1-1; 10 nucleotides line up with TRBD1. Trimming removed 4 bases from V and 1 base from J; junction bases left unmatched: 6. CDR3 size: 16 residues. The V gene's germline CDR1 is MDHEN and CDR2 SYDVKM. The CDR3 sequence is CASSSPGDRGNTEAFF. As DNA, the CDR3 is TGTGCCAGCAGTTCCCCTGGGGACAGGGGGAACACTGAAGCTTTCTTT.

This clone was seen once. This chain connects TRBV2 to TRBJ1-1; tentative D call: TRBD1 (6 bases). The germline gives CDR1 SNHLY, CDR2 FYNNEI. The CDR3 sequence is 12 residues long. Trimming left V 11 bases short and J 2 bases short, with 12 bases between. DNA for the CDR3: TGTGCCGGAAGGGGGGATAACACTGAAGCTTTCTTT. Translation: CAGRGDNTEAFF. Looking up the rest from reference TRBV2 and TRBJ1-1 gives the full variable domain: EPEVTQTPSHQVTQMGQEVILRCVPISNHLYFYWYRQILGQKVEFLVSFYNNEISEKSEIFDDQFSVERPDGSNFTLKIRSTKLEDSAMYFCAGRGDNTEAFFGQGTRLTVV.

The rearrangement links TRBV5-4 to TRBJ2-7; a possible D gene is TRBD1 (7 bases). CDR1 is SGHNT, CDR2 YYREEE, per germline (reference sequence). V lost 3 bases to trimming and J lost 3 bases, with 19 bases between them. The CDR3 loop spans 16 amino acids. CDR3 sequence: CASSSPRGGGYYEQYF. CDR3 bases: TGTGCCAGCAGCTCACCCCGTGGAGGGGGCTACTACGAGCAGTACTTC.

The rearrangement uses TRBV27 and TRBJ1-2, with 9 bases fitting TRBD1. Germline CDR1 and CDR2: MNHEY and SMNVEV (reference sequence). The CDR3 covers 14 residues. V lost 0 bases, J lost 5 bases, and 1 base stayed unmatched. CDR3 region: CASSLSGTGYGYTF. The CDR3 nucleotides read TGTGCCAGCAGTTTATCCGGGACAGGGTATGGCTACACCTTC.

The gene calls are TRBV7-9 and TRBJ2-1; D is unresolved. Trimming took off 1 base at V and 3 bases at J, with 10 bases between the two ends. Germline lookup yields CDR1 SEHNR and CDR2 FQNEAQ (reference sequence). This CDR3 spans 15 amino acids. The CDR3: CASSLDHHHYNEQFF. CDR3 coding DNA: TGTGCCAGCAGCTTAGACCACCACCACTACAATGAGCAGTTCTTC.

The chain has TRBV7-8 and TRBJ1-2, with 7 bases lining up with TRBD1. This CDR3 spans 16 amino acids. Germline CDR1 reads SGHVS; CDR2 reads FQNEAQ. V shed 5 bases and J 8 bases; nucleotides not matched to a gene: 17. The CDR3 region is CASSPRLTGFYRGYTF. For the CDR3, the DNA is TGTGCCAGCAGCCCACGGTTGACAGGGTTTTATCGAGGCTACACCTTC.

CDR3 bases: TGTGCCAGCAGTTTTCTTCGACAGGCCAACAATCAGCCCCAGCATTTT. This sequence encodes CASSFLRQANNQPQHF. The rearrangement links TRBV28 to TRBJ1-5, with D possibly TRBD1 on 6 matching bases. V dropped 3 bases and J dropped 3 bases, with 15 bases sitting between them. The CDR3 runs 16 residues. Germline assignment: CDR1 MDHEN and CDR2 SYDVKM.

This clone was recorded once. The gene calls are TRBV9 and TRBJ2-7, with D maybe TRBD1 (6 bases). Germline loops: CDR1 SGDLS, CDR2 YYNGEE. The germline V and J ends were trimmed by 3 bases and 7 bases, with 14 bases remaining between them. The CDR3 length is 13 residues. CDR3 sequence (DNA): TGTGCCAGCAGCGGATGGGGGCCGGGTGAGCAGTACTTC. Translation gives CASSGWGPGEQYF.

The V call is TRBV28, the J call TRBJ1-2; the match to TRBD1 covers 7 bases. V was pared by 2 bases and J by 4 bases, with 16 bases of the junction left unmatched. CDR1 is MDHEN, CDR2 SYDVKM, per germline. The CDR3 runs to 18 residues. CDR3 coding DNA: TGTGCCAGCAGTTTAGAAGGGGACAGAGGAAAAGTGGGCTATGGCTACACCTTC. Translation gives CASSLEGDRGKVGYGYTF.

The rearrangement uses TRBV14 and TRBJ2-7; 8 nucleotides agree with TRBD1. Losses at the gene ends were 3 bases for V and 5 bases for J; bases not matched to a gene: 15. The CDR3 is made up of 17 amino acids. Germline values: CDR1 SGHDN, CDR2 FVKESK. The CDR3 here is CASSHAPDRVRRDEQYF. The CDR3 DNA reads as TGTGCCAGCAGCCACGCGCCGGACAGGGTCAGAAGGGACGAGCAGTACTTC.

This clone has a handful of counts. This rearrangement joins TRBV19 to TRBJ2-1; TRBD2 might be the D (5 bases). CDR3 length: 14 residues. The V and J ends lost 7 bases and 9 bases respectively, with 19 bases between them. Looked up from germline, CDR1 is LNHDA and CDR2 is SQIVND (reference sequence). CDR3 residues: CASTSGGGFGEQFF. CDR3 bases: TGTGCCAGTACCTCTGGAGGTGGGTTCGGTGAGCAGTTCTTC.

The CDR3 loop is CASSLDSQETQYF. The DNA of the CDR3 is TGTGCCAGCAGTCTAGACTCCCAAGAGACCCAGTACTTC. V gene TRBV27 combines with J gene TRBJ2-5; the D is unclear. V lost 5 bases and J 1 base, leaving 8 bases between the germline ends. The CDR3 has 13 residues. Per germline, CDR1 MNHEY and CDR2 SMNVEV (reference sequence).

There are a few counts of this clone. CDR3 in amino acids: CASSFPGAYEQYF. CDR3 coding DNA: TGCGCCAGCAGCTTCCCCGGAGCCTACGAGCAGTACTTC. The chain has TRBV5-1 and TRBJ2-7; no reliable D call. There are 13 residues in the CDR3. Looked up from germline, CDR1 is SGHRS and CDR2 is YFSETQ. V was shortened by 2 bases and J by 2 bases, with 8 bases between the two germline ends.

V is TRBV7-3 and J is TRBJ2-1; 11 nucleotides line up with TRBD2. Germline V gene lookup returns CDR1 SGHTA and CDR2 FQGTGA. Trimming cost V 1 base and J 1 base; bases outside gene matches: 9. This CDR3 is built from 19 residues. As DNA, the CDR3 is TGTGCCAGCAGCTTAAGGCCCGCTAGCGGGGGGTCTTCCTACAATGAGCAGTTCTTC. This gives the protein CASSLRPASGGSSYNEQFF.

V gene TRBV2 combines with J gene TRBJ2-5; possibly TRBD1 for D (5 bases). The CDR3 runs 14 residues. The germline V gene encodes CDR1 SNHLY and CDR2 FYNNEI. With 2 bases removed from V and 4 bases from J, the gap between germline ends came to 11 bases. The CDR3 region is CASSELTVLETQYF. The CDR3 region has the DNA TGTGCCAGCAGTGAATTGACAGTTTTAGAGACCCAGTACTTC.